There are a few counts of the clone carrying this T cell receptor (beta chain). These data are taken from a study of radiotherapy plus CTLA-4 blockade in lung cancer. The table came from immunoSEQ multiplex PCR; TCRdb's copy has only in-frame clones and leaves some out. The sample records over 85,000 clones, roughly 80% being singletons. Germline V lookup: CDR1 MNHNS, CDR2 SASEGT. The V gene lost 0 bases and the J gene lost 6 bases, with 2 bases spanning the gap. CDR3 size: 12 residues. Material: peripheral blood, obtained from a patient treated with radiotherapy plus ipilimumab. The chain recombines TRBV6-1 with TRBJ2-2; D not resolved. This TCR was sampled from a human donor with non-small cell lung cancer that progressed on radiotherapy plus ipilimumab. CDR3 DNA sequence: TGTGCCAGCAGTGAAGCCCCCGGGGAGCTGTTTTTT. It specifies CASSEAPGELFF.